The text below deals with one T cell receptor beta chain. Its antigen is still unknown. Per-base qualities were not stored, and no clone one base away is much larger. V and J are truncated by 3 bases and 2 bases respectively, leaving an intervening sequence of 16 bases. CDR1 and CDR2 are drawn from the germline V gene: ENHRY, SYGVKD. Measured from the cysteine to the phenylalanine, the CDR3 is 17 residues long. This entry keeps only the CDR3 DNA: 51 bases, framed from base 1. The sample originates from a study of identical twins (dated by TCRdb to the mid-2010s). About the full investigation: TCR alpha and beta repertoires from monozygotic twins, unrelated adults of various ages and cord blood were deep-sequenced to test whether fetal clonotypes persist. To rule out contamination, replicate twin experiments were performed at different times with different library preparation protocols.

Preparation of the library involved 5' RACE. The run used an Illumina HiSeq 2000. Template switching introduced a universal primer binding site; the final cDNA contained a unique molecular identifier, enabling accurate counting of TCR cDNA molecules. Specific primers in the conserved constant-segment region were used to synthesize first-strand cDNA for the TCR alpha and beta chains. To control for contamination, each cDNA library was double barcoded with a SMART-Mk sample barcode plus Illumina barcodes. TruSeq adapter sequences and Illumina sample barcodes were added in two successive PCR steps. Sequencing of the TCR alpha and beta cDNA libraries was done on the Illumina HiSeq platform using custom primers. As for the authors' bioinformatics: Unique molecular identifiers were extracted from raw reads with MiGEC, and CDR3 positions were determined with MiXCR. For each individual, recombination models were inferred using an EM algorithm with the repgenHMM and IGoR tools. Shared clonotypes were analyzed with the tcR package in R, and sharing was normalized by the product of cloneset sizes. Out-of-frame nonproductive sequences were analyzed to study raw recombination free of thymic and clonal selection effects. Using fastp at Q25 and MiXCR, TCRdb reprocessed the public reads and kept productive beta chains. Every distinct CDR3 protein forms one entry, paired with its most common genes and DNA. V and J calls and clone size were set by TCRdb, not the authors. This sample comprises approximately 550,000 distinct CDR3 sequences, about a fifth of them detected only once. More than 0.4% of the sample is in the top ten clones.

All donors were healthy Caucasians. The twin cohort comprised three pairs of female monozygotic twins, all aged about 18 to 29 years. Positive isolation kits from Invitrogen were used to isolate the CD4+ and CD8+ T cell populations. Results the study describes overall, beyond this receptor: Compared with coincidental sharing between unrelated individuals, out-of-frame TCR alpha sequences shared between twins had an excess of sequences with low generation probability. The excess sharing between twins in beta out-of-frame sequences was weaker because fewer shared sequences reduced the signal-to-noise ratio. Recombination models systematically underestimated out-of-frame TCR alpha sharing in monozygotic twins but agreed with sharing between unrelated individuals. Zero-insertion analyses could be partly confounded by invariant T cells such as MAIT and iNKT, although diverse VJ usage argued against such confounding for most clonotypes. Fewer insertions were carried by abundant cord blood beta clonotypes; a weaker similar trend was observed in young adult naive repertoires, while no such trend was observed in memory repertoires. Conclusions relied on cross-sectional statistical analysis, since the same donors could not be followed over many years.

The sample was also linked to a second study, of yellow fever vaccine responses in identical twins. The second publication reports: The authors reported that the T cell response to vaccination in identical twins appeared partly convergent and partly personalized. Focusing on identical twins, the study followed the T cell clones that responded to the vaccine, and did so with precision.

The source is a woman aged 18-30 years in good health. Recombination linked TRBV10-3 to TRBJ2-2; a tentative D call is TRBD2 (7 bases match). Sequences were obtained from CD4+ T cells sorted from blood. The nucleotides read TGTGCCATCAGTGAACAACAGGGAGGGAAAAACACCGGGGAGCTGTTTTTT. It codes for CAISEQQGGKNTGELFF.